The rows below give T cell receptor beta chains drawn from one sample of a study of regulatory T cells in long-lasting Graves disease. TCRdb ran MiXCR on the multiplex PCR reads and lists one entry per CDR3 protein. The profile covers around 250,000 distinct CDR3 sequences, with about 17% appearing a single time and around 21% taken by the ten largest. The specimen was peripheral blood mononuclear cells (PBMCs), collected at new diagnosis, from a patient treated with antithyroid drugs. The receptors stem from a female donor with Graves disease. Each CDR3 is given with its conserved first and last residue. D genes are given only for firm matches. Clone sizes are shown as once, few, many, or a class for an expanded clone.

D gene,clone size,J gene,V gene,CDR3 DNA,CDR3 protein
NA,once,TRBJ2-2,TRBV5-1,TGCGCCAGCAGCTGGACAAAGATAGTAACGACCGGGGAGCTGTTTTTT,CASSWTKIVTTGELFF
TRBD2,many,TRBJ2-5,TRBV7-8,TGTGCCAGCAGCTATCATTTACGGCTAGCGGGAGGGCCGGGGCAAGAGACCCAGTACTTC,CASSYHLRLAGGPGQETQYF
NA,many,TRBJ1-1,TRBV10-3,TGTGCCATCATGTGGAGTTTGAACACTGAAGCTTTCTTT,CAIMWSLNTEAFF
NA,few,TRBJ1-3,TRBV19,TGTGCCAGTACGTCAGGCCACGGAAACACCATATATTTT,CASTSGHGNTIYF
NA,many,TRBJ2-5,TRBV6-5,TGTGCCAGCAGTTACGGTCCCGGGAGCGGGGAGACCCAGTACTTC,CASSYGPGSGETQYF
NA,many,TRBJ2-7,TRBV7-2,TGTGCCAGCAGCTCCAATGTGGGCTCTTACTCCTACGAGCAGTACTTC,CASSSNVGSYSYEQYF
NA,many,TRBJ2-3,TRBV12-3/TRBV12-4,TGTGCCAGCAGTTCAGAGACTAGGGGTACAGATACGCAGTATTTT,CASSSETRGTDTQYF
NA,many,TRBJ1-5,TRBV6-5,TGTGCCAGCAGTTTAAACCAGGCCCAGCATTTT,CASSLNQAQHF
NA,few,TRBJ2-7,TRBV25-1,TGTGCCAGCAGTGAATCTATCTCGACCGTGACGACGGGGGAGCAGTACTTC,CASSESISTVTTGEQYF
TRBD2,many,TRBJ2-3,TRBV20-1,TGCAGTGCTAGAGCTAGCGGGCCGAGCACAGATACGCAGTATTTT,CSARASGPSTDTQYF
NA,many,TRBJ1-1,TRBV27,TGTGCCAGCAGTTCCATGTTCGACACTGAAGCTTTCTTT,CASSSMFDTEAFF
NA,many,TRBJ2-2,TRBV12-5,TGTGCTAGTGGTTTTAACACCGGGGAGCTGTTTTTT,CASGFNTGELFF